This T cell receptor (beta chain) came from a study of blood T cell repertoires in COVID-19. The junction had 15 bases not matched to a gene; V was cut back by 4 bases and J by 7 bases. The CDR3 covers 17 residues. CDR1 is LGHDT, CDR2 YNNKEL, per germline (reference sequence). The table came from immunoSEQ multiplex PCR; TCRdb's copy has only in-frame clones and leaves some out. In the table there are about 97,000 clones, approximately 80% of which are singletons. The chain carries TRBV3-1 (or the pseudogene TRBV3-2) and TRBJ1-1, with 10 bases aligning to TRBD1. The sequence came from a man in his 60s with active or convalescent COVID-19. Sequenced: peripheral blood. In DNA, the CDR3 is TGTGCCAGCAGCCCCAGCCGGGACAGGGGAAAGGGGCATGAAGCTTTCTTT. Its protein product is CASSPSRDRGKGHEAFF.